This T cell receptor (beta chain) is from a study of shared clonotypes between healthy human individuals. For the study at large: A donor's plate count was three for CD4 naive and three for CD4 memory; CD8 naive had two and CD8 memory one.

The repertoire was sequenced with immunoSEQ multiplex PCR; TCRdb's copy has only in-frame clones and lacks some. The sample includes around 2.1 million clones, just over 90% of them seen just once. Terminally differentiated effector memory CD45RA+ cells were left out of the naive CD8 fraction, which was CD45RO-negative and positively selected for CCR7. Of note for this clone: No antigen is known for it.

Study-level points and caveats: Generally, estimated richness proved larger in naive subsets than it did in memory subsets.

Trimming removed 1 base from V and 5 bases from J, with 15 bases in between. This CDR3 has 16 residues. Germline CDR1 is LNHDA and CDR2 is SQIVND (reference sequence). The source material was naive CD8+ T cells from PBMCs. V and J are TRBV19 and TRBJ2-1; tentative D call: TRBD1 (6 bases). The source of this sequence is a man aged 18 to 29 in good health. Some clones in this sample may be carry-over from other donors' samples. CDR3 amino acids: CASSIVPGQRNNEQFF. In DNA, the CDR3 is TGTGCCAGTAGTATAGTCCCGGGACAAAGAAACAATGAGCAGTTCTTC.